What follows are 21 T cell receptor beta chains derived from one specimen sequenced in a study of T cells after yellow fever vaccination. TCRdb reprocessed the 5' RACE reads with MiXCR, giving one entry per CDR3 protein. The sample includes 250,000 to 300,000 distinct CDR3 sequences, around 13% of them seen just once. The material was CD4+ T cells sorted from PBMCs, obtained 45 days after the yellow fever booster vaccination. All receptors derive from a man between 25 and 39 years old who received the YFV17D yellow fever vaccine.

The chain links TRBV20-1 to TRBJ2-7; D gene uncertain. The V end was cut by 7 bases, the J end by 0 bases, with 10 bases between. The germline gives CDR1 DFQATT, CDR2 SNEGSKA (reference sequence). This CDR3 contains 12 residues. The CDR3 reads CSVPRSSYEQYF. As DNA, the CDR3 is TGCAGTGTACCAAGGAGCTCCTACGAGCAGTACTTC.

CDR3: CATSPPGRQETQYF. In nucleotides, the CDR3 is TGTGCCACCTCCCCCCCGGGCAGACAAGAGACCCAGTACTTC. The rearrangement joins TRBV15 to TRBJ2-5; no reliable D call. The CDR3 runs to 14 residues. Germline CDR1 is LNHNV and CDR2 is YYDKDF (reference sequence). Deletions cut 8 bases from V and 2 bases from J, with 15 bases between.

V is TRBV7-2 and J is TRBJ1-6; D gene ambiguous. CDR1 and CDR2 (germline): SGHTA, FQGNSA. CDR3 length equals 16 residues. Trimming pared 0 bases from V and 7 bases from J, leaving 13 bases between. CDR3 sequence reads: CASSLALTTENSPLHF. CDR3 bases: TGTGCCAGCAGCTTAGCCCTAACTACAGAAAATTCACCCCTCCACTTT.

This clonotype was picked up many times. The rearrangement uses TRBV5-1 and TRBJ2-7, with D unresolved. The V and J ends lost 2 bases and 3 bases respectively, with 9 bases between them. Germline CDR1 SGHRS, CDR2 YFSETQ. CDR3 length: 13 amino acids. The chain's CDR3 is CASSFATFYEQYF. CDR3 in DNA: TGCGCCAGCAGCTTCGCGACATTCTACGAGCAGTACTTC.

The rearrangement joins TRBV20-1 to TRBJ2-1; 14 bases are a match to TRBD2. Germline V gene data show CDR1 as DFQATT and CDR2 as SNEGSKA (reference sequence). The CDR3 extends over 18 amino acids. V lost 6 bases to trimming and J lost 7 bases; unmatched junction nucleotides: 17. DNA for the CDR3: TGCAGTGCATTTCATCCGGGACTAGCGGGAGCGAGGAGGAATGAGCAGTTCTTC. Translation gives CSAFHPGLAGARRNEQFF.

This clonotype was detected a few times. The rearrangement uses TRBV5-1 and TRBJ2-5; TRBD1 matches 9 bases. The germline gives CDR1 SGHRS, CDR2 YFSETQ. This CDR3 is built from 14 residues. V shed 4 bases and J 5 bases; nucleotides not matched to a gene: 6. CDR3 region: CASSGGQGVETQYF. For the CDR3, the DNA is TGCGCCAGCAGCGGGGGACAGGGTGTCGAGACCCAGTACTTC.

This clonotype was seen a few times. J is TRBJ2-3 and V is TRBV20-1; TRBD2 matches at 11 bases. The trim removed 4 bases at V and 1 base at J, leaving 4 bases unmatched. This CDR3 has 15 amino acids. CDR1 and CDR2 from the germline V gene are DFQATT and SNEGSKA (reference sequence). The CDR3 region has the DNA TGCAGTGCTACAATACTAGCGGGGGGCACAGATACGCAGTATTTT. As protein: CSATILAGGTDTQYF.

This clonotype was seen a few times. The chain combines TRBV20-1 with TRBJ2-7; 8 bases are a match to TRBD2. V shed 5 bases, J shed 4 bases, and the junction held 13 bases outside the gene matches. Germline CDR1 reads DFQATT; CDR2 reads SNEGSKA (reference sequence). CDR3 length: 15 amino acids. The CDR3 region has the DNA TGCAGTGCTGGCGGGGGGTTGGGAAACCTGTACGAGCAGTACTTC. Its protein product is CSAGGGLGNLYEQYF.

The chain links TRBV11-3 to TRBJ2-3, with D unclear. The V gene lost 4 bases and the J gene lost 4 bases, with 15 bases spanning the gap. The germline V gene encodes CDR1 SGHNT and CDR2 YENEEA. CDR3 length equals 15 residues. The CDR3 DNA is TGTGCCAGCAGCTCGTGGGCTAATGGGGCAGATACGCAGTATTTT. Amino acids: CASSSWANGADTQYF.

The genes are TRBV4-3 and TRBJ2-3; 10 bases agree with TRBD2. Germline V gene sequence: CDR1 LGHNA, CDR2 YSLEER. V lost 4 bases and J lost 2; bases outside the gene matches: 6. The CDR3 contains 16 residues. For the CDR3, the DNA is TGCGCCAGCAGCCCCGGAGGACTAGCGGTCACAGATACGCAGTATTTT. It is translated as CASSPGGLAVTDTQYF.

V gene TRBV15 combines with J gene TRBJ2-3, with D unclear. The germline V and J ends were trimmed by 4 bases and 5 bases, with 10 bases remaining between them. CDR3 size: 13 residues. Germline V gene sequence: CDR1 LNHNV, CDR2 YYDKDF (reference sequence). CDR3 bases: TGTGCCACCAGCAAAGTAGCCCGAGATACGCAGTATTTT. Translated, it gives CATSKVARDTQYF.

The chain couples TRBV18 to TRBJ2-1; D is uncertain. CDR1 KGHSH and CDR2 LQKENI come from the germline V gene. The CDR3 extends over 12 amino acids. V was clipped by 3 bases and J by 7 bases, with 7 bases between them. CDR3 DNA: TGTGCCAGCTCACCCGATACGAATGAGCAGTTCTTC. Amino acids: CASSPDTNEQFF.

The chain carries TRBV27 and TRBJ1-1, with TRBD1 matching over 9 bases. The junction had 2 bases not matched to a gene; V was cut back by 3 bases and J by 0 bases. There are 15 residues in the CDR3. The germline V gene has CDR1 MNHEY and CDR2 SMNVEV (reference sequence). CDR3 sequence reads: CASSLDRGLNTEAFF. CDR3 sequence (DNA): TGTGCCAGCAGTTTGGACAGGGGCCTGAACACTGAAGCTTTCTTT.

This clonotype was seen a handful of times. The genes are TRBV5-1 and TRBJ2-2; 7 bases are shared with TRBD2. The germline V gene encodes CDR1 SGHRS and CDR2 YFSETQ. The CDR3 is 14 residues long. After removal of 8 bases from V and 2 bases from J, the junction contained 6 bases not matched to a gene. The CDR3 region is CASMTSLNTGELFF. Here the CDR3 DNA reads TGCGCCAGTATGACTAGCCTAAACACCGGGGAGCTGTTTTTT.

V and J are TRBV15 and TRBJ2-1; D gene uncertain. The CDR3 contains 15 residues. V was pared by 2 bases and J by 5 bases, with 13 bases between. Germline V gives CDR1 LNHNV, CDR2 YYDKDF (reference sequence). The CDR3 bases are TGTGCCACCAGCAGATTTCGCTCCAGGAACAATGAGCAGTTCTTC. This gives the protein CATSRFRSRNNEQFF.

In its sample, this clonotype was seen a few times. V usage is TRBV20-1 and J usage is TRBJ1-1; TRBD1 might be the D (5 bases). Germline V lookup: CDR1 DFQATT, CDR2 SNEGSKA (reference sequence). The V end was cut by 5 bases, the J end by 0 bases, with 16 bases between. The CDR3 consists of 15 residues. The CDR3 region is CSAYHSKQVNTEAFF. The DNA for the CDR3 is TGCAGTGCTTATCATTCGAAACAGGTGAACACTGAAGCTTTCTTT.

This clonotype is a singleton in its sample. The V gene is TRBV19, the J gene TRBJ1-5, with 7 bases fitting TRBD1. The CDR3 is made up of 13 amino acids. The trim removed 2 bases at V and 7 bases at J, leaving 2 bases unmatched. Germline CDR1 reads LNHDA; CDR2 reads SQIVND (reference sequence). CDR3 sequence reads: CASSITGVQPQHF. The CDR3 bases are TGTGCCAGTAGTATAACAGGGGTCCAGCCCCAGCATTTT. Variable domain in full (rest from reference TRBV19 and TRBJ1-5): DGGITQSPKYLFRKEGQNVTLSCEQNLNHDAMYWYRQDPGQGLRLIYYSQIVNDFQKGDIAEGYSVSREKKESFPLTVTSAQKNPTAFYLCASSITGVQPQHFGDGTRLSIL.

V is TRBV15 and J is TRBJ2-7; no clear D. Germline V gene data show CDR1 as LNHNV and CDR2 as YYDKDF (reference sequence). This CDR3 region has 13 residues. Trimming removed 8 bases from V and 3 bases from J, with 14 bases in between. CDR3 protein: CATGRGSSYEQYF. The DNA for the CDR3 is TGTGCCACCGGTAGAGGCAGCAGCTACGAGCAGTACTTC.

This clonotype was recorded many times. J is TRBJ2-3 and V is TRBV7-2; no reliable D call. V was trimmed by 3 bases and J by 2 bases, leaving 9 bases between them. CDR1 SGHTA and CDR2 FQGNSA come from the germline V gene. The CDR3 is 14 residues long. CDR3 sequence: CASSLRLLTDTQYF. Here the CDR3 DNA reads TGTGCCAGCAGCTTGAGACTTCTCACAGATACGCAGTATTTT.

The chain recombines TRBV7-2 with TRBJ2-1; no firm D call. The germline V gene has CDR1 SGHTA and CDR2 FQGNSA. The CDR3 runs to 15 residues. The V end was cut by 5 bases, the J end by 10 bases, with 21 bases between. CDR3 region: CASSPGSQTTLEQFF. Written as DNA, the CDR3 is TGTGCCAGCAGCCCTGGTTCACAGACAACTCTGGAGCAGTTCTTC.

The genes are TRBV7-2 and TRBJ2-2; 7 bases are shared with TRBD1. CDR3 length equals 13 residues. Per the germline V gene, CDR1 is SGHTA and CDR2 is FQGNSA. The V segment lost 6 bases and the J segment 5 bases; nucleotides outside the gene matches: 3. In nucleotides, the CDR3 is TGTGCCAGCAGACAACAGGGGACCGGGGAGCTGTTTTTT. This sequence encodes CASRQQGTGELFF. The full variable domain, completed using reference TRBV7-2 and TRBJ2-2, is GAGVSQSPSNKVTEKGKDVELRCDPISGHTALYWYRQSLGQGLEFLIYFQGNSAPDKSGLPSDRFSAERTGGSVSTLTIQRTQQEDSAVYLCASRQQGTGELFFGEGSRLTVL.